The clone carrying this T cell receptor (beta chain) showed up just once. The data belong to a study of blood T cell repertoires in COVID-19. Study overall: The study drew acute and convalescent COVID-19 samples from the United States, Italy and Spain. Nucleic acid was either cDNA or gDNA, and it came from T cells, B-cell-depleted T cells, or PBMCs.

In the original workflow: Quantification of nucleated cells was approximated via reference gene primer amplification. Method: immunoSEQ multiplex PCR; TCRdb's copy keeps in-frame clones and lacks some. V and J calls plus clone size are reproduced from that table; the DNA served to infer D and trimming. The sample lists 120,000 to 150,000 clones, 70% to 85% seen once, with 8.8% in the top ten. The CDR3 runs to 15 residues. The germline V gene has CDR1 SNHLY and CDR2 FYNNEI. With 8 bases removed from V and 5 bases from J, the gap between germline ends came to 21 bases. This clonotype was sampled from a woman aged 80 or over in a cohort sampled during active or convalescent COVID-19. This chain uses TRBV2 with TRBJ1-2, with a weak D call TRBD1 (5 bases). The sample was peripheral blood. Here the CDR3 reads CASEKQGSRTYGYTF. The DNA for the CDR3 is TGTGCCAGCGAGAAGCAGGGCTCTCGGACGTATGGCTACACCTTC. The variable domain in full, with the rest retrieved from reference TRBV2 and TRBJ1-2, is EPEVTQTPSHQVTQMGQEVILRCVPISNHLYFYWYRQILGQKVEFLVSFYNNEISEKSEIFDDQFSVERPDGSNFTLKIRSTKLEDSAMYFCASEKQGSRTYGYTFGSGTRLTVV.